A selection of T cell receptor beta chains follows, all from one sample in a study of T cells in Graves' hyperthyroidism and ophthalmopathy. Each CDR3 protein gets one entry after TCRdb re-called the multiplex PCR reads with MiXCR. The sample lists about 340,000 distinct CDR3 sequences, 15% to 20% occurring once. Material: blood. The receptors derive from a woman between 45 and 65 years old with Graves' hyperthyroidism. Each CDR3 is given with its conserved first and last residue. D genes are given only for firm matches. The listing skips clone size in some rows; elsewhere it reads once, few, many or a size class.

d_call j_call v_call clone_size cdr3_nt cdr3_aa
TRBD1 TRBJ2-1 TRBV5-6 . TGTGCCAGCAGCGCGACAGGGACCAATGAGCAGTTCTTC CASSATGTNEQFF
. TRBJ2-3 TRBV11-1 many TGTGCCAGCAGCCCTCGGGGTCCCGGGATAGATACGCAGTATTTT CASSPRGPGIDTQYF
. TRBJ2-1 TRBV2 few TGCGCCAGCAGGAGAGGGGTCTCCTACAATGAGCAGTTCTTC CASRRGVSYNEQFF
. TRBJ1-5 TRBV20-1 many TGCAGTGCTAGAGCATATGAGGGAATAGGACAGCCCCAGCATTTT CSARAYEGIGQPQHF
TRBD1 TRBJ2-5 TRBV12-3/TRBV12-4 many TGTGCCAGCAGCAGGGGGGAGACCCAGTACTTC CASSRGETQYF
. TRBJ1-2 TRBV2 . TGTGCCAGCAGAAAGGGACGGGGGGGCTATGGCTACACCTTC CASRKGRGGYGYTF
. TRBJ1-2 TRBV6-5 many TGTGCCAGCAGTTACTCGAGGGGGGCCTATGGCTACACCTTC CASSYSRGAYGYTF
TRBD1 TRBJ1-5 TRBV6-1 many TGTGCCAGCAACTTCGGGACAGGGGGCACGGAGCCCCAGCATTTT CASNFGTGGTEPQHF
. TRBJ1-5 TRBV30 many TGTGCCTGGAGTGTTACCGGGGATAGCAATCAGCCCCAGCATTTT CAWSVTGDSNQPQHF
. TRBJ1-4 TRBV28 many TGTGCCAGCAGCTTGGACAGTGCAACTAATGAAAAACTGTTTTTT CASSLDSATNEKLFF
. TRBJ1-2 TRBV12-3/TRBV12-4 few TGTGCCAGCAGTTTCCAGGGGCATGAGGGCTACACCTTC CASSFQGHEGYTF
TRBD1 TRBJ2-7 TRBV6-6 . TGTGCCAGCAGTTACTCGAGACAGGGGGAGGGGGAGCAGTACTTC CASSYSRQGEGEQYF
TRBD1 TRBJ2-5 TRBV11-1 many TGTGCCAGCAGCCTGGGACAGCGCCAAGAGACCCAGTACTTC CASSLGQRQETQYF
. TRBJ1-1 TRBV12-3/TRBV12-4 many TGTGCCAGCAGCTTCCTTGACGGTATGAACACTGAAGCTTTCTTT CASSFLDGMNTEAFF
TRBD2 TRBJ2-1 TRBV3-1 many TGTGCCAGCAGCTCTAGGACTAGTCAGGTCAATGAGCAGTTCTTC CASSSRTSQVNEQFF
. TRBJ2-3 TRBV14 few TGTGCCAGCAGCCTAGGACTCTATACGCAGTATTTT CASSLGLYTQYF
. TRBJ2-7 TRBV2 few TGTGCCAGCAGTGAAGATTGGCAGGGGACCTACGAGCAGTACTTC CASSEDWQGTYEQYF
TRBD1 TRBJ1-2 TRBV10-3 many TGTGCCATCAGAAAGACAGGGGGCGACTATGGCTACACCTTC CAIRKTGGDYGYTF
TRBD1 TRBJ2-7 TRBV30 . TGTGCCTGGAGAAAACCAGACAGGGGGACCTACGAGCAGTACTTC CAWRKPDRGTYEQYF
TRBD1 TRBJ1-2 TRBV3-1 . TGTGCCAGCAGCCAAGGGGATGGGACAGCGTCTATGGCTTCCACCTTC CASSQGDGTASMASTF
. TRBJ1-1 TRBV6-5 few TGTGCCAGCAGTTACTCGGCGATCGGGGTAGGCACTGAAGCTTTCTTT CASSYSAIGVGTEAFF
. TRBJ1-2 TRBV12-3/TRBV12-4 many TGTGCCAGCAGTTTGTTGGGCCCGGTCTATGGCTACACCTTC CASSLLGPVYGYTF
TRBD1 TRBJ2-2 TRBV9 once TGTGCCAGCAGCGCAGAGCAGGGGACAGGGAACACCGGGGAGCTGTTTTTT CASSAEQGTGNTGELFF
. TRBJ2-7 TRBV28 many TGTGCCAGCAGTGGGCGAGTGGGGGCGGCCTACGAGCAGTACTTC CASSGRVGAAYEQYF
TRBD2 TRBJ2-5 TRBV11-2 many TGTGCCAGCAGCTGGCGGGGGCAAGAGACCCAGTACTTC CASSWRGQETQYF
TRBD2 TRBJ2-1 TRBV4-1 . TGCGCCAGCAGCCAAGGGGCTAGCGGTTACAATGAGCAGTTCTTC CASSQGASGYNEQFF
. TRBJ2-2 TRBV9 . TGTGCCAGCTCATCGGGGACCGGGGAGCTGTTTTTT CASSSGTGELFF
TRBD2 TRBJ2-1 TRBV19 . TGTGCCAGTAGTATAGTACTAGCGGCGAATGAGCAGTTCTTC CASSIVLAANEQFF
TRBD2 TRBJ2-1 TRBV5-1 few TGCGCCAGCAGCTTGGAAGGGACTAGCCCAAAACGGGAGTTCTTC CASSLEGTSPKREFF
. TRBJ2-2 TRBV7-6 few TGTGCCAGCAGCTTGGGTGTTTCCGGGGAGCTGTTTTTT CASSLGVSGELFF
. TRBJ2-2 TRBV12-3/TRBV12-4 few TGTGCCAGCAGTTGGGCACAGAGGCCCCAGGGCGGGGAGCTGTTTTTT CASSWAQRPQGGELFF
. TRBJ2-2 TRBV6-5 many TGTGCCAGCAGTTACTTGGGGGGGCAGACCCCGAAGGGCACCGGGGAGCTGTTTTTT CASSYLGGQTPKGTGELFF
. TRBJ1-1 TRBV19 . TGTGCCAGTCTCGGGGATGGGGGCATAGGGAACACTGAAGCTTTCTTT CASLGDGGIGNTEAFF
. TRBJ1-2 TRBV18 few TGTGCCAGCTCGTCAGTGGGACGTTATGGCTACACCTTC CASSSVGRYGYTF
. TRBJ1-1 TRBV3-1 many TGTGCCAGCAGCCATGGGCACATGAACACTGAAGCTTTCTTT CASSHGHMNTEAFF
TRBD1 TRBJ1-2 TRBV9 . TGTGCCAGCAGCGTATTTGAGACAGGGATATTCCACACCTTC CASSVFETGIFHTF
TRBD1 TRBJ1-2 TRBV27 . TGTGCCAGCAGTGCGCACGGACAGGAAGGCTATGGCTACACCTTC CASSAHGQEGYGYTF
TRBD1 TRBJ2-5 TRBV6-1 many TGTGCCAGCAGTTCGGGACAGGGACGTAGGGAGACCCAGTACTTC CASSSGQGRRETQYF
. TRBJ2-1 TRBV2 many TGTGCCAGCAGTGAATCAACTTGGAACCACAATGAGCAGTTCTTC CASSESTWNHNEQFF
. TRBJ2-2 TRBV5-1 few TGCGCCAGCAGCCCTTGGAAGGGGGAGGCCGGGGAGCTGTTTTTT CASSPWKGEAGELFF
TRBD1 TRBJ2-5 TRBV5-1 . TGCGCCAGCAGCTTGTTGGGGACAGGACCAGAGACCCAGTACTTC CASSLLGTGPETQYF
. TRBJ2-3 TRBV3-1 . TGTGCCAGCAGCCCTAGCTTAGGAGGCACAGATACGCAGTATTTT CASSPSLGGTDTQYF
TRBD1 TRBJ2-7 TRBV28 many TGTGCCAGCAGTTTTTGGAGGACAGGGCCCTACGAGCAGTACTTC CASSFWRTGPYEQYF
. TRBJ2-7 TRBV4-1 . TGCGCCAGCAGCCGAACGGGACTTGAACAGTACTTC CASSRTGLEQYF
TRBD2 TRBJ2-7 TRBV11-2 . TGTGCCAGCAGCTTACTAGCGGGAGTAGGGGAGCAGTACTTC CASSLLAGVGEQYF
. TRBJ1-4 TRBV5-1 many TGCGCCAGCAGCTTACAGACAACTAATGAAAAACTGTTTTTT CASSLQTTNEKLFF
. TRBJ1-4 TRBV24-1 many TGTGCCACCAGTGATCACGGGGGTGATGATGAAAAACTGTTTTTT CATSDHGGDDEKLFF
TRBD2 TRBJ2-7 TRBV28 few TGTGCCAGCAGTTTAGATGTAGCGGGAAAGTACGAGCAGTACTTC CASSLDVAGKYEQYF
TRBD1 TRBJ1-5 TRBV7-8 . TGTGCCAGCAGCTCCCAATCGACAGGGTATCAGCCCCAGCATTTT CASSSQSTGYQPQHF
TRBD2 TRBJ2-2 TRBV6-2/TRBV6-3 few TGTGCCAGCAACCTAGCGGGAGGCGGCACCGGGGAGCTGTTTTTT CASNLAGGGTGELFF
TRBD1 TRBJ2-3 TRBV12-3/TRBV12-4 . TGTGCCAGCAGGGGACAGAACACAGATACGCAGTATTTT CASRGQNTDTQYF
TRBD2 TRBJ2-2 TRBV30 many TGTGCCTGGAGTGTAGGGAGGGGCTCGAGCACCGGGGAGCTGTTTTTT CAWSVGRGSSTGELFF
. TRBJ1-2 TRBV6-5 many TGTGCCAGCAGTTACCGGGCAGGGGCGGGAGCCTATGGCTACACCTTC CASSYRAGAGAYGYTF